This passage covers 29 T cell receptor beta chains from one sample sequenced in a study of blood T cell repertoires in COVID-19. Clones were read by immunoSEQ multiplex PCR, and TCRdb kept only the in-frame ones, dropping some. The profile shows around 65,000 clones, roughly 80% of them singletons. Specimen: peripheral blood. These receptors were taken from a man in his 60s with acute or convalescent COVID-19.

The chain has TRBV18 and TRBJ2-7; the D is unclear. Trimming removed 1 base from V and 4 bases from J, with 11 bases in between. The CDR3 consists of 14 residues. Germline CDR1 KGHSH, CDR2 LQKENI. In DNA form, the CDR3 reads TGTGCCAGCTCACCACGAGGCCGAGGATACGAGCAGTACTTC. It specifies CASSPRGRGYEQYF.

This chain connects TRBV14 to TRBJ1-1, with 7 bases matching TRBD1. Per the germline V gene, CDR1 is SGHDN and CDR2 is FVKESK. The CDR3 runs to 18 residues. The trim removed 4 bases at V and 3 bases at J, leaving 17 bases unmatched. Written as DNA, the CDR3 is TGTGCCAGCAGCCTCCTACTCTTACGGACAGGACGGGACACTGAAGCTTTCTTT. It translates to CASSLLLLRTGRDTEAFF.

The chain couples TRBV28 to TRBJ2-7; a possible D gene is TRBD1 (5 bases). Trimming shortened V by 2 bases and J by 4 bases, and 9 bases separated the two germline ends. CDR3 length equals 13 residues. Germline V gene lookup returns CDR1 MDHEN and CDR2 SYDVKM. The CDR3 coding sequence is TGTGCCAGCAGTTTAGGGGCCGGGTACGAGCAGTACTTC. Translating gives CASSLGAGYEQYF.

This clone was detected only once. The V gene is TRBV24-1, the J gene TRBJ1-3, with 7 bases aligning to TRBD1. The V segment lost 6 bases and the J segment 4 bases; nucleotides outside the gene matches: 14. This CDR3 contains 17 residues. The germline V gene encodes CDR1 KGHDR and CDR2 SFDVKD. The CDR3 region is CATSLMGDRTPGNTIYF. CDR3 nucleotides: TGTGCCACCAGTCTTATGGGGGACAGAACTCCCGGAAACACCATATATTTT.

The chain combines TRBV5-8 with TRBJ1-6; D is uncertain. Germline CDR1 reads SGHTS; CDR2 reads YDEGEE. The CDR3 has 15 amino acids. Trimming cost V 1 base and J 7 bases, with 12 bases left between them. CDR3 in amino acids: CASSLRGLANSPLHF. The CDR3 nucleotides read TGTGCCAGCAGCTTGAGAGGGCTGGCGAATTCACCCCTCCACTTT.

Only a few counts were recorded for this clone. The rearrangement joins TRBV20-1 to TRBJ1-3; D is possibly TRBD1 (5 bases). The CDR3 is 17 residues long. Germline lookup yields CDR1 DFQATT and CDR2 SNEGSKA (reference sequence). V lost 3 bases to trimming and J lost 2 bases, with 20 bases between them. The CDR3 coding sequence is TGCAGTGCTAGTGCTCGGGCCCAAAGGGGAACTGGAAACACCATATATTTT. This encodes CSASARAQRGTGNTIYF.

The chain employs TRBV2 and TRBJ2-2; D uncertain. Trimming took off 1 base at V and 3 bases at J, with 9 bases between the two ends. This CDR3 has 15 amino acids. Germline CDR1 is SNHLY and CDR2 is FYNNEI. CDR3 region: CASSEGGDYTGELFF. CDR3 DNA: TGTGCCAGCAGTGAAGGTGGAGATTACACCGGGGAGCTGTTTTTT.

This clone was seen a handful of times. V and J are TRBV6-1 and TRBJ1-3; no reliable D call. The V end lost 3 bases, the J end lost 6 bases, and 18 bases lay between the germline ends. Germline V CDR1 and CDR2: MNHNS, SASEGT. This CDR3 spans 16 amino acids. CDR3 bases: TGTGCCAGCAGTGATCGTCGGGGTTATACACCAAACACCATATATTTT. Protein sequence: CASSDRRGYTPNTIYF.

This rearrangement joins TRBV6-1 to TRBJ1-5; D is undetermined. CDR1 is MNHNS and CDR2 is SASEGT in the germline V gene. With 2 bases removed from V and 8 bases from J, the gap between germline ends came to 10 bases. This CDR3 has 13 residues. The CDR3 spells CASSETEREPQHF. The CDR3 DNA sequence: TGTGCCAGCAGTGAAACAGAGAGGGAGCCCCAGCATTTT.

The chain is built from TRBV4-2 and TRBJ2-2, with 10 nucleotides matching TRBD2. V gave up 4 bases and J gave up 4 bases; unmatched junction bases: 6. This CDR3 contains 16 residues. The germline gives CDR1 LGHNA, CDR2 YNFKEQ. Here the CDR3 DNA reads TGTGCCAGCAGCCCTCGTCCTAGCGGGGGCACCGGGGAGCTGTTTTTT. Its protein product is CASSPRPSGGTGELFF.

V usage is TRBV19 and J usage is TRBJ2-7; weak D call: TRBD1 (6 bases). CDR3 size: 12 residues. Germline V gene sequence: CDR1 LNHDA, CDR2 SQIVND (reference sequence). V was cut by 10 bases and J by 3 bases, with 13 bases left in between. The CDR3 spells CATPQGHYEQYF. CDR3 in DNA: TGTGCCACTCCACAGGGCCACTACGAGCAGTACTTC.

The chain uses TRBV9 and TRBJ2-1; no firm D call. In germline, CDR1 is SGDLS, CDR2 YYNGEE. Trimming cost V 6 bases and J 8 bases, with 24 bases left between them. The CDR3 spans 16 residues. The CDR3 DNA reads as TGTGCCAGCACCCCGAATGGGTGGAGCTTTGTCGATGAGCAGTTCTTC. Translation gives CASTPNGWSFVDEQFF.

This clone was seen only a few times. The gene calls are TRBV27 and TRBJ1-1; 8 nucleotides align to TRBD1. CDR1 is MNHEY, CDR2 SMNVEV, per germline (reference sequence). Trimming took 6 bases from V and 0 from J; bases not matched to a gene: 6. There are 15 residues in the CDR3. CDR3 sequence: CASRNRGYMNTEAFF. CDR3 sequence (DNA): TGTGCCAGCAGGAACAGGGGGTACATGAACACTGAAGCTTTCTTT.

In regard to this clone: The germline gene is not matched at one end of the junction; a read error may be the cause. V and J are TRBV2 and TRBJ2-2, with 7 positions matching TRBD1. The CDR3 is 15 residues long. In germline, CDR1 is SNHLY, CDR2 FYNNEI. CDR3 residues: CASSEDRVGTGELFF. CDR3 DNA sequence: TGTGCCAGCAGCGAAGACAGGGTTGGAACCGGGGAGCTGTTTTTT. Looking up the rest from reference TRBV2 and TRBJ2-2 gives the full variable domain: EPEVTQTPSHQVTQMGQEVILRCVPISNHLYFYWYRQILGQKVEFLVSFYNNEISEKSEIFDDQFSVERPDGSNFTLKIRSTKLEDSAMYFCASSEDRVGTGELFFGEGSRLTVL.

This clone has more than one count but fewer than ten. The V call is TRBV11-2, the J call TRBJ1-6; maybe TRBD1 (5 bases). CDR1 and CDR2 from the germline V gene are SGHAT and FQNNGV. The CDR3 runs 15 residues. V was pared by 1 base and J by 9 bases, with 13 bases between. The CDR3 DNA reads as TGTGCCAGCAGCTTAGGCGGGGGGGAGAGTTCACCCCTCCACTTT. Protein: CASSLGGGESSPLHF.

This chain connects TRBV6-5 to TRBJ1-1, with TRBD1 identical over 7 bases. The length of the CDR3 is 15 residues. The germline V gene has CDR1 MNHEY and CDR2 SVGAGI. V dropped 4 bases and J dropped 0; count of bases not matched to a gene: 5. CDR3 in amino acids: CASSSGTDMNTEAFF. CDR3 coding DNA: TGTGCCAGCAGTTCCGGGACAGACATGAACACTGAAGCTTTCTTT.

J is TRBJ2-2 and V is TRBV5-6; 11 bases are a match to TRBD1. This CDR3 region has 17 residues. Germline CDR1 SGHDT, CDR2 YYEEEE. V lost 4 bases to trimming and J lost 5 bases; unmatched junction nucleotides: 10. The chain's CDR3 is CASSRTGQGAQTGELFF. CDR3 DNA sequence: TGTGCCAGCAGCCGAACCGGACAGGGGGCCCAGACCGGGGAGCTGTTTTTT. The whole variable domain, remainder taken from reference TRBV5-6 and TRBJ2-2, is DAGVTQSPTHLIKTRGQQVTLRCSPKSGHDTVSWYQQALGQGPQFIFQYYEEEERQRGNFPDRFSGHQFPNYSSELNVNALLLGDSALYLCASSRTGQGAQTGELFFGEGSRLTVL.

This clone has just a few counts. The rearrangement links TRBV24-1 to TRBJ1-1; tentatively, D is TRBD1 (6 bases). The CDR3 is made up of 13 amino acids. The germline V gene has CDR1 KGHDR and CDR2 SFDVKD. V was cut by 9 bases and J by 1 base, with 11 bases left in between. CDR3 sequence reads: CATRPGQNTEAFF. The CDR3 bases are TGTGCCACCCGACCGGGACAGAACACTGAAGCTTTCTTT.

This clone was observed a handful of times. For the CDR3, the DNA is TGCGCCAGCAGCCAAGATCGTGGGGGCGTCAGTGAAAAACTGTTTTTT. Translated, it gives CASSQDRGGVSEKLFF. The chain joins TRBV4-1 to TRBJ1-4; maybe TRBD1 (6 bases). CDR1 is MGHRA, CDR2 YSYEKL, per germline. V gave up 0 bases and J gave up 7 bases, with 15 bases separating them. The CDR3 totals 16 residues.

V gene TRBV2 combines with J gene TRBJ2-1, with 11 bases aligning to TRBD1. This CDR3 contains 15 residues. The V and J ends lost 7 bases and 8 bases, in that order; junction bases with no gene match: 10. Germline CDR1 reads SNHLY; CDR2 reads FYNNEI. CDR3 DNA: TGTGCCAGCACCCGATCTTCGGACAGGGGGCATGAGCAGTTCTTC. Its protein is CASTRSSDRGHEQFF.

CDR3 protein: CASSPHIRMNTEAFF. The DNA for the CDR3 is TGTGCCAGCAGCCCACACATCCGCATGAACACTGAAGCTTTCTTT. The chain is built from TRBV7-8 and TRBJ1-1; D not certain. CDR1 SGHVS and CDR2 FQNEAQ come from the germline V gene. This CDR3 has 15 amino acids. With 5 bases removed from V and 0 bases from J, the gap between germline ends came to 13 bases.

V is TRBV27 and J is TRBJ1-4; D perhaps matches TRBD1 (5 bases). V was pared by 5 bases and J by 8 bases, with 15 bases between. The CDR3 runs to 14 residues. Germline V gene lookup returns CDR1 MNHEY and CDR2 SMNVEV (reference sequence). The CDR3 sequence: CASSGAALSEKLFF. The CDR3 region has the DNA TGTGCCAGCAGTGGGGCAGCGCTGAGCGAAAAACTGTTTTTT.

The rearrangement uses TRBV5-6 and TRBJ2-2; the D is unclear. V lost 0 bases and J 6 bases, leaving 9 bases between the germline ends. The V gene's germline CDR1 is SGHDT and CDR2 YYEEEE. CDR3 length: 14 amino acids. CDR3 sequence reads: CASSLVVEAGELFF. The CDR3 DNA follows: TGTGCCAGCAGCTTGGTAGTTGAGGCCGGGGAGCTGTTTTTT.

The chain links TRBV21-1 to TRBJ1-2. TRBV21-1 is a known pseudogene. The CDR3 has 17 residues. CDR3 sequence (DNA): TGTGCCAGCAGGAGGCCGGGCCCGGACTGTGCTAACTATGGCTACACCTTC. It yields the protein CASRRPGPDCANYGYTF.

V usage is TRBV3-1 (or the pseudogene TRBV3-2) and J usage is TRBJ2-3; a possible D gene is TRBD2 (5 bases). V dropped 6 bases and J dropped 3 bases, with 13 bases sitting between them. Germline-derived CDR1 and CDR2 are LGHDT and YNNKEL (reference sequence). This CDR3 spans 14 amino acids. The CDR3 loop reads CASSRSRRTDTQYF. The CDR3 nucleotides are TGTGCCAGCAGTCGGTCCCGGAGGACAGATACGCAGTATTTT.

CDR3 DNA: TGTGCCAGCAGCTTTTCTGTGTACACTGAAGCTTTCTTT. This translates into CASSFSVYTEAFF. J is TRBJ1-1 and V is TRBV5-4; D is undetermined. CDR3 length equals 13 residues. Between the trimmed V and J ends, which lost 2 bases and 3 bases, there was a span of 8 bases. The germline gives CDR1 SGHNT, CDR2 YYREEE (reference sequence).

The V call is TRBV23-1, the J call TRBJ2-2, with D possibly TRBD2 on 6 matching bases. TRBV23-1 is assigned to the ORF class and has an uncertain function. The CDR3 has 17 residues. V was pared by 0 bases and J by 4 bases, with 15 bases between. The CDR3 is CASSQSEVAETTGELFF. CDR3 in DNA: TGCGCCAGCAGTCAATCGGAGGTAGCGGAGACCACCGGGGAGCTGTTTTTT.

The chain carries TRBV5-1 and TRBJ2-3; the match to TRBD1 covers 9 bases. CDR1 is SGHRS, CDR2 YFSETQ, per germline. The CDR3 is 15 residues long. Trimming cost V 6 bases and J 2 bases; bases outside gene matches: 7. The CDR3 DNA reads as TGCGCCAGCACCCGACAGGGGGAGTTCACAGATACGCAGTATTTT. Translation: CASTRQGEFTDTQYF.

The rearrangement links TRBV5-1 to TRBJ2-3; D possibly corresponds to TRBD1 (5 bases). The germline V gene has CDR1 SGHRS and CDR2 YFSETQ. The CDR3 contains 16 residues. V lost 0 bases and J lost 2, with 13 bases in between. The CDR3 loop reads CASSLGGKSNTDTQYF. For the CDR3, the DNA is TGCGCCAGCAGCTTGGGGGGCAAGTCCAACACAGATACGCAGTATTTT.